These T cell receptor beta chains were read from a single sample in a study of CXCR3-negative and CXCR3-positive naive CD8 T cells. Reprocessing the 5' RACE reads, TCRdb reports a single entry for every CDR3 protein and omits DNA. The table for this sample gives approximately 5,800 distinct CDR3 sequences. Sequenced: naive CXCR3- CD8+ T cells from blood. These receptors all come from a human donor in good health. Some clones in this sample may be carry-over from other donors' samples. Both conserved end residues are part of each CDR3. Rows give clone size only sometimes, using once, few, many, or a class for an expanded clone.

CSVGTADFYEQYF	TRBV29-1	TRBJ2-7	.
CASSLFHTGDYEQYF	TRBV7-8	TRBJ2-7	.
CASSLVRDIETQYF	TRBV7-2	TRBJ2-5	medium-sized
CASSPGQGSVSPLHF	TRBV7-9	TRBJ1-6	medium-sized
CSVAGQGSGNTIYF	TRBV29-1	TRBJ1-3	.
CTLGPWDNEQFF	TRBV20-1	TRBJ2-1	medium-sized
CSVVRQDEQYF	TRBV29-1	TRBJ2-7	medium-sized
CASSFSMGAGAQYF	TRBV7-8	TRBJ2-5	.
CSVEAGTGSYNEQFF	TRBV29-1	TRBJ2-1	.
CASSEGRDSTYEQYF	TRBV2	TRBJ2-7	.
CATSRDPDTQYF	TRBV15	TRBJ2-3	medium-sized
CSATGPNTGELFF	TRBV29-1	TRBJ2-2	.
CAISEPNEQFF	TRBV10-3	TRBJ2-1	medium-sized
CASSETGDGTDTQYF	TRBV7-9	TRBJ2-3	.
CASSKAAQPRGYTF	TRBV27	TRBJ1-2	medium-sized
CASSFFGTSGYEQYF	TRBV7-2	TRBJ2-7	medium-sized
CSGYVGNTGELFF	TRBV20-1	TRBJ2-2	.
CASSPGLAFGELFF	TRBV7-8	TRBJ2-2	.
CASSLEGYQPQHF	TRBV5-1	TRBJ1-5	.
CSVALIGSYEQYF	TRBV29-1	TRBJ2-7	.
CASSYGLAGSYNEQFF	TRBV7-2	TRBJ2-1	.
CASSFQGFYGYTF	TRBV7-2	TRBJ1-2	medium-sized
CASSQGGAGELFF	TRBV3-1	TRBJ2-2	medium-sized
CSVEDSFYGYTF	TRBV29-1	TRBJ1-2	.
CASSWAGQITMYDEQFF	TRBV7-2	TRBJ2-1	.
CASSTTGNYGYTF	TRBV6-9	TRBJ1-2	medium-sized
CASTTIGLDTQYF	TRBV6-6	TRBJ2-3	medium-sized
CASSLYMTGDNYGYTF	TRBV5-1	TRBJ1-2	.
CASSPDSLSTETQYF	TRBV19	TRBJ2-5	medium-sized
CASSKSRAGTGDYNSPLHF	TRBV21-1	TRBJ1-6	.
CASSESGTEAFF	TRBV10-2	TRBJ1-1	medium-sized